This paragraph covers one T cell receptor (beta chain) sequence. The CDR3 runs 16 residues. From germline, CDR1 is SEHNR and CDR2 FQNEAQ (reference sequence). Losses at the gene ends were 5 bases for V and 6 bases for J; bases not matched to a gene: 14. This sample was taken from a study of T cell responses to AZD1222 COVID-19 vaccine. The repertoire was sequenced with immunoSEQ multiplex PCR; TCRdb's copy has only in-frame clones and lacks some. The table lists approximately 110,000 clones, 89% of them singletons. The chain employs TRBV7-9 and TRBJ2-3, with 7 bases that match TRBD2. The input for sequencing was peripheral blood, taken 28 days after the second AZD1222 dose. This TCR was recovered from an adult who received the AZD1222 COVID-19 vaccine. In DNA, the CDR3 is TGTGCCAGCAGCAGGGGAAGCGGGATAGGAGCGGATACGCAGTATTTT. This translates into CASSRGSGIGADTQYF.